The 2 T cell receptor beta chains below all came from one sample that was sequenced in a study of CD8 T cells in ankylosing spondylitis. Study results and caveats: Apparently characteristic of ankylosing spondylitis blood was a TCR beta motif (eight highly homologous variants).

TCRdb itself ran the 5' RACE reads through MiXCR, one entry per CDR3 protein. This sample yields under 950,000 distinct CDR3 sequences, of which about 20% are seen a single time; around 19% belongs to the top ten. Antigens of these TCRs are unknown. The sample taken for sequencing was blood, either unsorted or a sorted T cell fraction (not recorded which). The receptor source for this set is a male donor with ankylosing spondylitis.

V usage is TRBV5-1 and J usage is TRBJ1-6, with D tentatively TRBD1 (6 bases). CDR3 length equals 15 residues. Germline V gene lookup returns CDR1 SGHRS and CDR2 YFSETQ. Trimming left V 4 bases short and J 4 bases short, with 12 bases between. The DNA of the CDR3 is TGCGCCAGCAGCCAGGGGCAGGCTTATAATTCACCCCTCCACTTT. Encoded protein: CASSQGQAYNSPLHF. Complete variable domain (other parts from reference TRBV5-1 and TRBJ1-6): KAGVTQTPRYLIKTRGQQVTLSCSPISGHRSVSWYQQTPGQGLQFLFEYFSETQRNKGNFPGRFSGRQFSNSRSEMNVSTLELGDSALYLCASSQGQAYNSPLHFGNGTRLTVT.

The J gene is TRBJ1-4, the V gene TRBV4-2; D is unclear. The germline gives CDR1 LGHNA, CDR2 YNFKEQ. The CDR3 runs 13 residues. Trimming shortened V by 0 bases and J by 6 bases, and 5 bases separated the two germline ends. CDR3 nucleotide sequence: TGTGCCAGCAGCCAAGATGTCGATGAAAAACTGTTTTTT. Its protein product is CASSQDVDEKLFF.